This entry describes one TCR beta chain. In the authors' workflow: Amplification from reference gene primers served as the basis for estimated nucleated cell counts. Assay: immunoSEQ multiplex PCR; the TCRdb copy retains only in-frame clones and omits some. That table gives V, J and clone size, and the DNA gave D and trimming. The sample has roughly 190,000 clones, more than 70% seen once. This sample stems from a study of blood T cell repertoires in COVID-19. Whole-study context: Sites in the United States, Italy and Spain provided acute and convalescent COVID-19 samples. PBMCs, B-cell-depleted T cells, or T cells were the source of the cDNA or gDNA that made up the material.

V shed 5 bases, J shed 3 bases, and the junction held 11 bases outside the gene matches. Germline values: CDR1 LNHDA, CDR2 SQIVND (reference sequence). The CDR3 length is 16 residues. Sample: peripheral blood. This chain joins TRBV19 and TRBJ2-7; TRBD1 agrees at 9 bases. This receptor was taken from a middle-aged man with active or convalescent COVID-19. The CDR3 loop reads CASSPTLGDRVYEQYF. The CDR3 nucleotides are TGTGCCAGTAGTCCCACATTAGGGGACAGGGTCTACGAGCAGTACTTC.